These T cell receptor beta chains were read from a single sample in a study of T cell responses to AZD1222 COVID-19 vaccine. Some clones are missing from TCRdb's copy, which holds only in-frame ones; the method was immunoSEQ multiplex PCR. The repertoire holds roughly 180,000 clones, with around 93% as singletons. The sample consisted of peripheral blood, taken on day 0 of AZD1222 vaccination. These receptor sequences come from an adult in good health. Both conserved end residues are part of each CDR3. The D gene is left open where the match is weak. Clone size is stated in some rows and not others, as once, few, many or a class when expanded.

v_gene: TRBV11-2; d_gene: TRBD1; j_gene: TRBJ1-4; len: 14; abundance: NA; CDR3nt: TGTGCCAGCAGCAAGGGACAGGTGGGAGAAAAACTGTTTTTT; CDR3aa: CASSKGQVGEKLFF
v_gene: TRBV28; d_gene: TRBD1; j_gene: TRBJ1-4; len: 15; abundance: NA; CDR3nt: TGTGCCAGCAGTAGCTACAGGGGGGGAAATGAAAAACTGTTTTTT; CDR3aa: CASSSYRGGNEKLFF
v_gene: TRBV5-6; d_gene: NA; j_gene: TRBJ2-7; len: 13; abundance: NA; CDR3nt: TGTGCCAGCAGCTTGGCGCCAGACTACGAGCAGTACTTC; CDR3aa: CASSLAPDYEQYF
v_gene: TRBV27; d_gene: NA; j_gene: TRBJ2-1; len: 15; abundance: NA; CDR3nt: TGTGCCAGCAGTTTCGGGACGGGCTCCTACAATGAGCAGTTCTTC; CDR3aa: CASSFGTGSYNEQFF
v_gene: TRBV4-1; d_gene: TRBD1; j_gene: TRBJ2-5; len: 15; abundance: NA; CDR3nt: TGCGCCAGCAGCGTAGGGACAGGGTTACGGGAGACCCAGTACTTC; CDR3aa: CASSVGTGLRETQYF
v_gene: TRBV27; d_gene: NA; j_gene: TRBJ2-1; len: 16; abundance: NA; CDR3nt: TGTGCCAGCAGTTTATTGGGAGTTAGCTCCTACAATGAGCAGTTCTTC; CDR3aa: CASSLLGVSSYNEQFF
v_gene: TRBV10-2; d_gene: TRBD1; j_gene: TRBJ2-7; len: 12; abundance: few; CDR3nt: TGCGCCAGCAGTGAACAGGGGAACGAGCAGTACTTC; CDR3aa: CASSEQGNEQYF
v_gene: TRBV30; d_gene: NA; j_gene: TRBJ2-7; len: 12; abundance: NA; CDR3nt: TGTGCCTGGATGGGTCTTGGCTACGAGCAGTACTTC; CDR3aa: CAWMGLGYEQYF
v_gene: TRBV30; d_gene: TRBD1; j_gene: TRBJ1-1; len: 15; abundance: NA; CDR3nt: TGTGCCTTTTTGACAGGGGGCAACGGATACACTGAAGCTTTCTTT; CDR3aa: CAFLTGGNGYTEAFF
v_gene: TRBV5-5; d_gene: TRBD1; j_gene: TRBJ2-5; len: 18; abundance: NA; CDR3nt: TGTGCCAGCAGCTTGGAACTATTAGGGGACAGGGAAGAAGAGACCCAGTACTTC; CDR3aa: CASSLELLGDREEETQYF
v_gene: TRBV19; d_gene: TRBD2; j_gene: TRBJ2-7; len: 16; abundance: NA; CDR3nt: TGTGCCAGTAGAGCACAGATAGCGGGAGGGCCGTACGAGCAGTACTTC; CDR3aa: CASRAQIAGGPYEQYF
v_gene: TRBV10-2; d_gene: NA; j_gene: TRBJ2-3; len: 13; abundance: NA; CDR3nt: TGCGCCAGTCTGGGGATTAGGACAGATACGCAGTATTTT; CDR3aa: CASLGIRTDTQYF